This TCR beta chain is drawn from a study of Graves' ophthalmopathy and Graves' hyperthyroidism. Study-level background: Before any treatment was given, at initial diagnosis, peripheral blood was collected. General observations from the study: Using 13 signatures, a model distinguished ophthalmopathy from stable hyperthyroidism, reaching just under 90% sensitivity and 70% to 83% specificity.

Regarding this clonotype: Its antigen is unidentified.

RNA transcripts yielded amplified TCR beta CDR3 regions. Second-round multiplex PCR followed a first-round RT-PCR using HTBI primers. TCRdb re-derived calls from the multiplex PCR reads in MiXCR, one entry per CDR3 protein. The data show roughly 220,000 distinct CDR3 sequences, with around 42% seen just once and over 40% held by the top ten. V shed 5 bases and J shed 0 bases, with 14 bases lying between them. The germline CDR1 and CDR2 sequences are SEHNR and FQNEAQ (reference sequence). CDR3 length: 17 amino acids. The sample consisted of peripheral blood. The chain carries TRBV7-9 and TRBJ2-6, with D uncertain. The clonotype comes from an adult man with Graves' ophthalmopathy. Here the CDR3 reads CASSPSAWGSGANVLTF. Here the CDR3 DNA reads TGTGCCAGCAGCCCCTCGGCGTGGGGCTCTGGGGCCAACGTCCTGACTTTC.